The present T cell receptor beta chain was sequenced within a study of OX40 agonist ivuxolimab in advanced cancers. Study results and limitations: Partial responders at 0.1-3.0 mg/kg had among the lowest clonal expansion.

TCRdb's table, derived via immunoSEQ multiplex PCR, lists solely in-frame clones and lacks some. Among some 77,000 clones listed, roughly 88% were seen once. Concerning this clone itself: Its antigen is still unknown.

Germline CDR1 MNHEY, CDR2 SMNVEV (reference sequence). The CDR3 contains 14 residues. Unmatched junction bases numbered 10, after V lost 5 bases and J lost 6 bases. The material sequenced was CD4+ or CD8+ T cells sorted from blood, taken in a trial of the OX40 agonist ivuxolimab. The chain couples TRBV27 to TRBJ2-7; the match to TRBD1 covers 7 bases. The TCR originated in an adult with an advanced solid tumor such as melanoma, head and neck, liver or kidney cancer. The CDR3 DNA sequence: TGTGCCAGCAGTCTCCCGACAGGGATTGCCGAGCAGTACTTC. Residues: CASSLPTGIAEQYF.